This T cell receptor (beta chain) derives from a study of tumor and adjacent non-tumor tissue in lung cancer. A modified ARM-PCR protocol with three rounds of nested PCR amplified TCRbeta. A single record per CDR3 protein comes from TCRdb applying MiXCR to the multiplex PCR reads. Among 35,000 to 50,000 distinct CDR3 sequences listed, 60% were seen once. The CDR3 contains 18 residues. Looked up from germline, CDR1 is MGHRA and CDR2 is YSYEKL. With respect to this clonotype: Germline and junction disagree at one end, which may indicate a read error.

This sample's RNA came from whole unsorted tissue. This non-tumor lung sample came from over 3 cm beyond the tumor edge. Sequencing was carried out using distant non-tumor lung tissue. V gene TRBV4-1 combines with J gene TRBJ2-1; D possibly corresponds to TRBD2 (5 bases). The receptor comes from a man over 45 with non-small cell lung cancer. CDR3 DNA sequence: TGCACCAGCAGCACGAGGGCTCCGAGGGCTAGCCGGGGCAATGAGCAGTTCTTC. Its translation is CTSSTRAPRASRGNEQFF.